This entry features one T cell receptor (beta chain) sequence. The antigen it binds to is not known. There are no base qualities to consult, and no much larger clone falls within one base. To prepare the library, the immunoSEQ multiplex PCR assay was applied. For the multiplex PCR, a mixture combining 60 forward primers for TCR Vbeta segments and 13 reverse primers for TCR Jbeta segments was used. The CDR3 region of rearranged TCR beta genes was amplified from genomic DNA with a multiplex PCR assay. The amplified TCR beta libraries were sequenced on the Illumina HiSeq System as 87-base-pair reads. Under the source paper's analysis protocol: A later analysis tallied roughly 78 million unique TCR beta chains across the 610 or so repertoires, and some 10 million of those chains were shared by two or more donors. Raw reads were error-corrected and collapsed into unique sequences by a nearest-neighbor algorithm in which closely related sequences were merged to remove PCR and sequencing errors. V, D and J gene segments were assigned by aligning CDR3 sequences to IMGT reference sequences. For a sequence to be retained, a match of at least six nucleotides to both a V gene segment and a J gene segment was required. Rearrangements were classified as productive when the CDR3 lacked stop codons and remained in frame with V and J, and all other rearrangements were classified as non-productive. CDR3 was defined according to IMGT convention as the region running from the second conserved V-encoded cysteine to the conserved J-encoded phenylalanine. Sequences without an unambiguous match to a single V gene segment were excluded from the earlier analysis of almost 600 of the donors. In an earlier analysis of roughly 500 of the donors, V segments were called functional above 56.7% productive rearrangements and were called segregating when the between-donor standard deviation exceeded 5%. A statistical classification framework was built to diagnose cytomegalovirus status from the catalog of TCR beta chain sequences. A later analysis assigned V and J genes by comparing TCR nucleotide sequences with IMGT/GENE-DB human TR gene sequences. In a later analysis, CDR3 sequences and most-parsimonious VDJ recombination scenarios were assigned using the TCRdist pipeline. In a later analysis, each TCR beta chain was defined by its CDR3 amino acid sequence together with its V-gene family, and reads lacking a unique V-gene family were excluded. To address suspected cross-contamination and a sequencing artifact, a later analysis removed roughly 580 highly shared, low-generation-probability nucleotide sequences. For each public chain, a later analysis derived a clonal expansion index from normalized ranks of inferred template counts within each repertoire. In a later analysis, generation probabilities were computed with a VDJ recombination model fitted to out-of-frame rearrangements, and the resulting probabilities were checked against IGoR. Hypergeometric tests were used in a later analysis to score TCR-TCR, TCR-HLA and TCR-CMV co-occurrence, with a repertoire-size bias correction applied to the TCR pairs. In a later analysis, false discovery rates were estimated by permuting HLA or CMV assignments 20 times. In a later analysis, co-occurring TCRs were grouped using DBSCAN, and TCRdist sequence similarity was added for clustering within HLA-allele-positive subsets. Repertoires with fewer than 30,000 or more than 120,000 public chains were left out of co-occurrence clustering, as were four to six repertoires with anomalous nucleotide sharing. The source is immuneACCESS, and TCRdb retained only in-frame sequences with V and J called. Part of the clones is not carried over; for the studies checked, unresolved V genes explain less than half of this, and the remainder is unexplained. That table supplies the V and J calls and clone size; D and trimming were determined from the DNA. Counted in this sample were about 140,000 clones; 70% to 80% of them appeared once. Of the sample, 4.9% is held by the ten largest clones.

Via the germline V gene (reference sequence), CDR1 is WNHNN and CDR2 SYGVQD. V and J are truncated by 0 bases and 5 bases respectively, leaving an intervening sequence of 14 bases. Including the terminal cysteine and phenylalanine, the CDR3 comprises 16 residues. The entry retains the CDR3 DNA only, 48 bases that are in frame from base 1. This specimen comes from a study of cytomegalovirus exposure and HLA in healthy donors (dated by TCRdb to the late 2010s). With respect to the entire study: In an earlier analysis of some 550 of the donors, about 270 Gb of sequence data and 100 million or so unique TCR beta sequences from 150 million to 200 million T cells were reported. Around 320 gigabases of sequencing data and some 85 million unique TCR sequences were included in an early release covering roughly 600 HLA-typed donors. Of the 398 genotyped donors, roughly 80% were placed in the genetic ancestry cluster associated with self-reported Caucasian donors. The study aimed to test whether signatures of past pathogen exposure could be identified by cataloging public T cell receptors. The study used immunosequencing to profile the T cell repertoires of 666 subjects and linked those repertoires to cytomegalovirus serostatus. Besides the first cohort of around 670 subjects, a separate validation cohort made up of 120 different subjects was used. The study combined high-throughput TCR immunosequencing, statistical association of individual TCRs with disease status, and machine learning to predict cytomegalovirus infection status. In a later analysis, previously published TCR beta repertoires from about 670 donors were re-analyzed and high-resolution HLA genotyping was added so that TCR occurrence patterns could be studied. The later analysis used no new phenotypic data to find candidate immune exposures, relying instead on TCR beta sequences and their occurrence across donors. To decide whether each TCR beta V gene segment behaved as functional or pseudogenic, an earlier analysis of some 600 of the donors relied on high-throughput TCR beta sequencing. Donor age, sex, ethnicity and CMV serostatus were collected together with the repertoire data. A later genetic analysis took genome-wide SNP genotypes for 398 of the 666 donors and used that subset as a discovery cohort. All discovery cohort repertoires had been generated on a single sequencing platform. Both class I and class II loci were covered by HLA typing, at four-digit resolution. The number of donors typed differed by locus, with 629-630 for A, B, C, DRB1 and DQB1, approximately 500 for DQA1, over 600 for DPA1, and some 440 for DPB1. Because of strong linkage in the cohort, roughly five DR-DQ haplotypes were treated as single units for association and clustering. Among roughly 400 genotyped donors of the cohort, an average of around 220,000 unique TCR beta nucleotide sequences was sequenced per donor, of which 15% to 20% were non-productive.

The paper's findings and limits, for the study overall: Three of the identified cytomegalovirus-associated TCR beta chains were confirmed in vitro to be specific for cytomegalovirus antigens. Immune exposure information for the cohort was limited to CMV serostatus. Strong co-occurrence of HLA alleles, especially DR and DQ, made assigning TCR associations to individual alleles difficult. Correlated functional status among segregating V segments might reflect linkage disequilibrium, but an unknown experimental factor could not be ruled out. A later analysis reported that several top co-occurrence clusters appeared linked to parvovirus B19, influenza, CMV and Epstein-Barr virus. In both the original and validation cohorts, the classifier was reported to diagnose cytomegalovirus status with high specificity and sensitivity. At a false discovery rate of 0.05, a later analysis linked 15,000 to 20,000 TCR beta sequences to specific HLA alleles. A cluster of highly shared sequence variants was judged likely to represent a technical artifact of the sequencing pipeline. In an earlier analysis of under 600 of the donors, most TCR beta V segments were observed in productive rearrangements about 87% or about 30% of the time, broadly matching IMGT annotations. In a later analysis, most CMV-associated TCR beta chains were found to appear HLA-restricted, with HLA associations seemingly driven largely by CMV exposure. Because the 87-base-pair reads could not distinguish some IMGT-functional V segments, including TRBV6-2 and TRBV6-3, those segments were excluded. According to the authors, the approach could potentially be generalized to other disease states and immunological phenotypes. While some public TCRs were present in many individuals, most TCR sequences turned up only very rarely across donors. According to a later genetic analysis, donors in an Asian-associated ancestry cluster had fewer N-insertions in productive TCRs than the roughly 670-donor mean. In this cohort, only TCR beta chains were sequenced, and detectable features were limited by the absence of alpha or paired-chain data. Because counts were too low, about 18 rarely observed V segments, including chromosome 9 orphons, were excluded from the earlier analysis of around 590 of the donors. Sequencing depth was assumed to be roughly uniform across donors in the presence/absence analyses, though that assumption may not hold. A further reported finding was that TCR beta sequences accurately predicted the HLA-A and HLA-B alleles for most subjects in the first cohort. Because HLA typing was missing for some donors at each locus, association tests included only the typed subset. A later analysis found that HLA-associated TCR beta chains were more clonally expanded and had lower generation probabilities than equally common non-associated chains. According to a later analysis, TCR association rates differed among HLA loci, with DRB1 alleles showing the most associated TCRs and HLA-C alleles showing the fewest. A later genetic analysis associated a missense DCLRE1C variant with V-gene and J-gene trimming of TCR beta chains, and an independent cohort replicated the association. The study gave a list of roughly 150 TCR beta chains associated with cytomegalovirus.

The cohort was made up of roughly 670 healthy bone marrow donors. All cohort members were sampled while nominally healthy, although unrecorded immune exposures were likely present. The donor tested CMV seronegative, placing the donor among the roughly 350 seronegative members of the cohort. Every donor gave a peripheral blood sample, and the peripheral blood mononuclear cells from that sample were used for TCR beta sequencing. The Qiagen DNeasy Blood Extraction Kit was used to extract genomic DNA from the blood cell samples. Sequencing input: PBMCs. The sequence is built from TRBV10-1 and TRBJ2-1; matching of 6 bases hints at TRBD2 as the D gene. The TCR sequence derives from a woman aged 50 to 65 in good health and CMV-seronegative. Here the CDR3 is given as CASSESPSAPNNEQFF. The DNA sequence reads TGCGCCAGCAGTGAGTCACCTAGCGCCCCCAACAATGAGCAGTTCTTC.